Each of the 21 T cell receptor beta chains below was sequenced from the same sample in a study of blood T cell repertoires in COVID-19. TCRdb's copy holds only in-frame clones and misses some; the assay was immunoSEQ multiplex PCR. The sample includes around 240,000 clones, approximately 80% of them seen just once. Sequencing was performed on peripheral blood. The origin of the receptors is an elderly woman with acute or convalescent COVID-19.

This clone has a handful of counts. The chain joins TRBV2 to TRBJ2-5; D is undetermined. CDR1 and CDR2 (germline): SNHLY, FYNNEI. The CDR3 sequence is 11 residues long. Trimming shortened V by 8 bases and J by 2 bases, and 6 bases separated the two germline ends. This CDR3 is CASGQQETQYF. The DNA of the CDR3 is TGTGCCAGCGGCCAGCAAGAGACCCAGTACTTC.

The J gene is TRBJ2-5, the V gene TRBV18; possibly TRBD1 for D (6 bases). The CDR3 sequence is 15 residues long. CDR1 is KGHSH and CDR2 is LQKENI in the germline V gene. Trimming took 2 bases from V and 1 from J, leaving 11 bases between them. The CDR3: CASSPVTGSQETQYF. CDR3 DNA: TGTGCCAGCTCACCAGTCACAGGGAGCCAAGAGACCCAGTACTTC.

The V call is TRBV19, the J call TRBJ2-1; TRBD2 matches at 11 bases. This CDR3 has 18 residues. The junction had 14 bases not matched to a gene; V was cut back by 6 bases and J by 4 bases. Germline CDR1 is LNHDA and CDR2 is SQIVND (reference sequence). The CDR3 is CASSKLAGAPAPYNEQFF. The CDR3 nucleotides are TGTGCCAGTAGCAAACTAGCGGGAGCGCCAGCCCCATACAATGAGCAGTTCTTC.

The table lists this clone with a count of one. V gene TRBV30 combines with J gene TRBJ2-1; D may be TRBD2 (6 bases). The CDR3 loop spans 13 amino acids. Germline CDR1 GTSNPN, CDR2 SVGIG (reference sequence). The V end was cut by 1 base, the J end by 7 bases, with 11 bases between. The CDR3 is CAWSGGGMNEQFF. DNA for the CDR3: TGTGCCTGGAGTGGGGGAGGTATGAATGAGCAGTTCTTC.

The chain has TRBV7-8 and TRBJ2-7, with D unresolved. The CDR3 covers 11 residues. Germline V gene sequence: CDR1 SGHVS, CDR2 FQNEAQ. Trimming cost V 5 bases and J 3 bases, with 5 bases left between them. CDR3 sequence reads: CASSQHYEQYF. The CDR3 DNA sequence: TGTGCCAGCAGCCAACACTACGAGCAGTACTTC.

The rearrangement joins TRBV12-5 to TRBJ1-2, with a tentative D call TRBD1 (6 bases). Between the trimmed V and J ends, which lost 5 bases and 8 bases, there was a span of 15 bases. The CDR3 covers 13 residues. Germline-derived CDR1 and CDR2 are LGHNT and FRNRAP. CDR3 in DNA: TGTGCTAGTGGTGGTACAGGGTTCGGGGGCTACACCTTC. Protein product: CASGGTGFGGYTF.

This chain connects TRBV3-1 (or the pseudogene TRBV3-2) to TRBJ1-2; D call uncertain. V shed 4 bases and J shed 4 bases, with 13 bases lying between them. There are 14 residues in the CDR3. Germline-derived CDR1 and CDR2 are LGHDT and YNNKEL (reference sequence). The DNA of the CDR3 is TGTGCCAGCAGCCCTTTCTCGGGTGGCTATGGCTACACCTTC. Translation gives CASSPFSGGYGYTF.

CDR3 sequence (DNA): TGTGCCAGCTCACCGGGTGGGACAGGGGTCTACGAGCAGTACTTC. Translation gives CASSPGGTGVYEQYF. The chain employs TRBV18 and TRBJ2-7; 10 nucleotides agree with TRBD1. The CDR3 contains 15 residues. The V gene end was trimmed by 3 bases and the J gene end by 3 bases; junction bases not matched to a gene: 5. Germline lookup yields CDR1 KGHSH and CDR2 LQKENI.

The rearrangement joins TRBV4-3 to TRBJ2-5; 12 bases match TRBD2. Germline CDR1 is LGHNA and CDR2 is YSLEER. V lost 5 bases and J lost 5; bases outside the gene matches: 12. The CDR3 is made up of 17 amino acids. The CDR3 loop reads CASSRGGTSGSGETQYF. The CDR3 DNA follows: TGCGCCAGCAGCAGAGGGGGGACTAGCGGGTCGGGGGAGACCCAGTACTTC.

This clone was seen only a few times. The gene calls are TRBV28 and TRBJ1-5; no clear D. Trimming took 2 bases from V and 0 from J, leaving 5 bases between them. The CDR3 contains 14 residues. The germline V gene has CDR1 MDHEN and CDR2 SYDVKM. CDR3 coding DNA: TGTGCCAGCAGTTTACGGGATAGCAATCAGCCCCAGCATTTT. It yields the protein CASSLRDSNQPQHF.

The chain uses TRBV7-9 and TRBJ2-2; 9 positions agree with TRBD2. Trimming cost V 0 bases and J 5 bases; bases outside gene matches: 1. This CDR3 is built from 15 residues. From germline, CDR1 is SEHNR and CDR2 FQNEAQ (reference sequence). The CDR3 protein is CASSLAAGGTGELFF. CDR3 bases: TGTGCCAGCAGCTTAGCGGCGGGAGGGACCGGGGAGCTGTTTTTT.

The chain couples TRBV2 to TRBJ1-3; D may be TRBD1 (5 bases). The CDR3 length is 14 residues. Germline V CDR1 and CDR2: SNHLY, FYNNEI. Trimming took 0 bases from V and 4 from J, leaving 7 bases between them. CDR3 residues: CASSEAAGGNTIYF. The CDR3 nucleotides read TGTGCCAGCAGTGAAGCAGCAGGGGGAAACACCATATATTTT.

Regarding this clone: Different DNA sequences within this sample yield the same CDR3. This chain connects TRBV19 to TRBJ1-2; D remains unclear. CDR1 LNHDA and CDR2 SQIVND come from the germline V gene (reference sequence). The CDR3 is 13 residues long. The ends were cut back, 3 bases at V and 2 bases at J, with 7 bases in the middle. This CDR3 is CASSIRGNYGYTF. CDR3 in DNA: TGTGCCAGTAGTATTCGGGGAAACTATGGCTACACCTTC.

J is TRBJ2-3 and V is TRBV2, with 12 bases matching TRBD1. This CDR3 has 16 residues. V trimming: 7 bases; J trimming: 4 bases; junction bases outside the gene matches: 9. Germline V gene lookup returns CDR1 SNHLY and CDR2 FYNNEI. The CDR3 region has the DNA TGTGCCAGCACCCACCGGGACAGGGGGCTGGCAGATACGCAGTATTTT. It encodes CASTHRDRGLADTQYF.

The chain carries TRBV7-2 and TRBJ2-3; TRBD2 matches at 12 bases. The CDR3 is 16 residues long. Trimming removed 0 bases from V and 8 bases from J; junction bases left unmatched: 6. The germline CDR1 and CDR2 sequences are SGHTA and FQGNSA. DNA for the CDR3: TGTGCCAGCAGCTTAGCCCTAGCGGGGGGGCAGGGTACGCAGTATTTT. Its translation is CASSLALAGGQGTQYF.

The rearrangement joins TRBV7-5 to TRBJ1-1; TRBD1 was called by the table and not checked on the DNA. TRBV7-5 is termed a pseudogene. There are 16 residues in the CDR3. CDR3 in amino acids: CVRSLKQGGKNTEAFF. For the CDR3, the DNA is TGTGTCAGAAGCTTAAAACAGGGGGGGAAGAACACTGAAGCTTTCTTT.

In DNA form, the CDR3 reads TGCGCCAGCAGCCAAACAGGGGATCCCACTAGGGGTAGCAATCAGCCCCAGCATTTT. This gives the protein CASSQTGDPTRGSNQPQHF. The chain carries TRBV4-1 and TRBJ1-5; TRBD1 matches at 7 bases. CDR1 and CDR2 from the germline V gene are MGHRA and YSYEKL. The CDR3 consists of 19 residues. Losses at the gene ends were 2 bases for V and 0 bases for J; bases not matched to a gene: 13.

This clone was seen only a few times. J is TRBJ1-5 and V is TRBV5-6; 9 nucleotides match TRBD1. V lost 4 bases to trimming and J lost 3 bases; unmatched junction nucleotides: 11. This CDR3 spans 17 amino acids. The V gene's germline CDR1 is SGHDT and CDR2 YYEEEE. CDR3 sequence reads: CASSVSQGAAFNQPQHF. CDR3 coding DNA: TGTGCCAGCAGCGTATCACAGGGGGCTGCCTTCAATCAGCCCCAGCATTTT.

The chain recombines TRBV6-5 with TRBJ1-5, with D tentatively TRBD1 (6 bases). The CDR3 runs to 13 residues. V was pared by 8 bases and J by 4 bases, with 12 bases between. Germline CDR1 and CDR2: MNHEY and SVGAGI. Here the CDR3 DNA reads TGTGCCAGCTTGGTGGACAGAAATCAGCCCCAGCATTTT. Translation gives CASLVDRNQPQHF.

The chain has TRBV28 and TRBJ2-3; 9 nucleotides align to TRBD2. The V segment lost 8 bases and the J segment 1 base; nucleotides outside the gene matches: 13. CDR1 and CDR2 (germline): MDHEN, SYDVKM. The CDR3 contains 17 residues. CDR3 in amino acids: CASLSLRTSARTDTQYF. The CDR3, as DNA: TGTGCCAGCTTAAGCCTCCGGACTAGCGCCCGCACAGATACGCAGTATTTT. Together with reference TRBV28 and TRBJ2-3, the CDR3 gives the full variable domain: DVKVTQSSRYLVKRTGEKVFLECVQDMDHENMFWYRQDPGLGLRLIYFSYDVKMKEKGDIPEGYSVSREKKERFSLILESASTNQTSMYLCASLSLRTSARTDTQYFGPGTRLTVL.

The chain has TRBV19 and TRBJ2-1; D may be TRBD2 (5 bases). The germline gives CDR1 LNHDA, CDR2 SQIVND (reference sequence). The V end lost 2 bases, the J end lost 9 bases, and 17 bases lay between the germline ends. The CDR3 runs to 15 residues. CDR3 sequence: CASSILTSPRGEQFF. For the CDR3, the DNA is TGTGCCAGTAGTATATTAACTAGTCCGCGTGGTGAGCAGTTCTTC.